What follows are 15 T cell receptor beta chains derived from one specimen sequenced in a study of shared clonotypes between healthy human individuals. The repertoire was sequenced with immunoSEQ multiplex PCR; TCRdb's copy has only in-frame clones and lacks some. The sample lists more than 2 million clones; under 97% were seen once. Material for sequencing was naive CD4+ T cells sorted from blood. As for subset: CD45RA+ positively selected. The receptors come from a man younger than 30 in good health.

This rearrangement joins TRBV10-1 to TRBJ1-1; D is unresolved. Trimming pared 2 bases from V and 5 bases from J, leaving 9 bases between. The CDR3 has 13 amino acids. Per germline, CDR1 WNHNN and CDR2 SYGVQD (reference sequence). Written as DNA, the CDR3 is TGCGCCAGCAGTGAGAGGCAGGATACTGAAGCTTTCTTT. It is translated as CASSERQDTEAFF.

The chain links TRBV5-1 to TRBJ1-2; TRBD1 matches at 8 bases. Germline trimming cut 4 bases from V and 8 bases from J; bases unmatched to any gene: 13. Germline V gives CDR1 SGHRS, CDR2 YFSETQ. This CDR3 has 15 amino acids. The CDR3 DNA reads as TGCGCCAGCAGCGTAATACAGGGGGTGACGAGCGGCTACACCTTC. This sequence encodes CASSVIQGVTSGYTF. Based on the CDR3 plus reference TRBV5-1 and TRBJ1-2, the full variable domain is KAGVTQTPRYLIKTRGQQVTLSCSPISGHRSVSWYQQTPGQGLQFLFEYFSETQRNKGNFPGRFSGRQFSNSRSEMNVSTLELGDSALYLCASSVIQGVTSGYTFGSGTRLTVV.

The chain links TRBV25-1 to TRBJ2-5; D might be TRBD2 (5 bases). The CDR3 is made up of 14 amino acids. CDR1 MGHDK and CDR2 SYGVNS come from the germline V gene. The V gene lost 4 bases and the J gene lost 5 bases, with 14 bases spanning the gap. CDR3 nucleotide sequence: TGTGCCAGCAGTGTTCGGGGTAGCATGGAGACCCAGTACTTC. Residues: CASSVRGSMETQYF.

This chain connects TRBV9 to TRBJ2-3, with no clear D. V was shortened by 0 bases and J by 4 bases, with 15 bases between the two germline ends. Germline lookup yields CDR1 SGDLS and CDR2 YYNGEE. CDR3 length: 16 amino acids. The CDR3 DNA sequence: TGTGCCAGCAGCGTAGAATTGTTTCTGGAGTCAGATACGCAGTATTTT. Its protein is CASSVELFLESDTQYF.

The J gene is TRBJ1-4, the V gene TRBV5-1, with a possible D match to TRBD1 (6 bases). Looked up from germline, CDR1 is SGHRS and CDR2 is YFSETQ. This CDR3 is 16 amino acids long. Trimming removed 2 bases at V and 4 bases at J, with 15 bases between. The CDR3 loop is CASSFRGAGHNEKLFF. The CDR3 bases are TGCGCCAGCAGCTTCCGCGGTGCGGGACATAATGAAAAACTGTTTTTT.

In regard to this clone: This same CDR3 is encoded by further DNA sequences in the sample. The rearrangement joins TRBV7-9 to TRBJ2-7; no definite D call. CDR3 length equals 13 residues. Looked up from germline, CDR1 is SEHNR and CDR2 is FQNEAQ (reference sequence). V shed 1 base and J shed 1 base, with 5 bases lying between them. Written as DNA, the CDR3 is TGTGCCAGCAGCTTAGAGGTTTCCTACGAGCAGTACTTC. Its translation: CASSLEVSYEQYF.

V and J are TRBV7-3 and TRBJ2-7; 7 nucleotides align to TRBD2. The CDR3 runs to 15 residues. Germline CDR1 is SGHTA and CDR2 is FQGTGA. Trimming cost V 7 bases and J 0 bases; bases outside gene matches: 9. Here the CDR3 DNA reads TGTGCCAGCATAGGTGGGAGGGGACCCTCCTACGAGCAGTACTTC. Residues: CASIGGRGPSYEQYF.

The chain links TRBV6-5 to TRBJ1-5; D gene ambiguous. V was shortened by 0 bases and J by 6 bases, with 9 bases between the two germline ends. The germline CDR1 and CDR2 sequences are MNHEY and SVGAGI. The CDR3 covers 14 residues. CDR3 in amino acids: CASSYSGVVQPQHF. The CDR3, as DNA: TGTGCCAGCAGTTACTCCGGGGTAGTTCAGCCCCAGCATTTT.

The V and J genes are TRBV7-9 and TRBJ2-5, with TRBD1 as a possible D gene (6 bases). Trimming stripped 3 bases from V and 1 base from J, with 15 bases between. CDR1 SEHNR and CDR2 FQNEAQ come from the germline V gene (reference sequence). The CDR3 has 16 amino acids. CDR3 DNA: TGTGCCAGCAGCTTGGGGGCGGCCTCCATCCAAGAGACCCAGTACTTC. Its protein product is CASSLGAASIQETQYF.

This clone was counted a single time. This specimen includes other DNA sequences encoding the same CDR3. The V and J genes are TRBV29-1 and TRBJ2-5; TRBD1 matches 7 bases. The CDR3 consists of 12 residues. J was trimmed by 5 bases and V by 6 bases; bases with no gene match: 6. Germline CDR1 is SQVTM and CDR2 is ANQGSEA. The CDR3 region is CSVNRGGETQYF. CDR3 DNA: TGCAGCGTGAACAGGGGCGGGGAGACCCAGTACTTC.

This sequence joins TRBV6-5 and TRBJ1-2, with D unresolved. Germline V gives CDR1 MNHEY, CDR2 SVGAGI. CDR3 length: 14 residues. Between the trimmed V and J ends, which lost 4 bases and 4 bases, there was a span of 13 bases. The CDR3 DNA sequence: TGTGCCAGCAGTTCGCCCGGAGATTCCTATGGCTACACCTTC. Translated, it gives CASSSPGDSYGYTF.

This chain connects TRBV28 to TRBJ2-5; 8 bases map to TRBD1. Germline trimming cut 5 bases from V and 1 base from J; bases unmatched to any gene: 9. Germline V gene sequence: CDR1 MDHEN, CDR2 SYDVKM. The CDR3 is 16 amino acids. The CDR3 loop reads CASSLPRQGPQETQYF. The DNA for the CDR3 is TGTGCCAGCAGTCTCCCCCGACAGGGGCCCCAAGAGACCCAGTACTTC.

The rearrangement joins TRBV7-9 to TRBJ1-2; tentative D call: TRBD1 (5 bases). The CDR3 runs to 16 residues. Per germline, CDR1 SEHNR and CDR2 FQNEAQ (reference sequence). V lost 5 bases and J lost 6, with 22 bases in between. The CDR3 DNA follows: TGTGCCAGCAGCCGTCATTTGGACAAATCGAGTCATGGCTACACCTTC. Translation: CASSRHLDKSSHGYTF.

This clone showed up just once. This rearrangement joins TRBV10-1 to TRBJ2-3; D might be TRBD2 (6 bases). CDR3 size: 16 residues. Between the trimmed V and J ends, which lost 3 bases and 4 bases, there was a span of 17 bases. Germline V CDR1 and CDR2: WNHNN, SYGVQD (reference sequence). CDR3 sequence reads: CASSDVTRGNADTQYF. CDR3 DNA: TGCGCCAGCAGTGATGTAACCCGCGGGAACGCAGATACGCAGTATTTT.

As concerns this clone: This same CDR3 is encoded by further DNA sequences in the sample. This chain uses TRBV19 with TRBJ2-3; 7 nucleotides agree with TRBD1. Germline V gives CDR1 LNHDA, CDR2 SQIVND (reference sequence). This CDR3 comprises 14 residues. J was trimmed by 4 bases and V by 3 bases; bases with no gene match: 4. CDR3 protein: CASSIDRVPDTQYF. The CDR3 DNA sequence: TGTGCCAGTAGTATCGACAGGGTTCCAGATACGCAGTATTTT.